This T cell receptor beta chain is from a study of siplizumab effects on memory and regulatory T cells. Data came from immunoSEQ multiplex PCR; TCRdb stores just in-frame clones and leaves some out. The table shows 50,000 to 55,000 clones, with approximately 93% occurring only once. The clonotype was recovered from a human donor in good health. The sequencing input was CD8+ T cells sorted from blood.

The CDR3 here is CASSLWGGGSTDTQYF. In DNA, the CDR3 is TGTGCCAGCAGTTTATGGGGGGGAGGGAGCACAGATACGCAGTATTTT. J is TRBJ2-3 and V is TRBV27; TRBD2 matches 7 bases. Trimming removed 1 base from V and 0 bases from J; junction bases left unmatched: 4. The length of the CDR3 is 16 residues. Germline assignment: CDR1 MNHEY and CDR2 SMNVEV (reference sequence).